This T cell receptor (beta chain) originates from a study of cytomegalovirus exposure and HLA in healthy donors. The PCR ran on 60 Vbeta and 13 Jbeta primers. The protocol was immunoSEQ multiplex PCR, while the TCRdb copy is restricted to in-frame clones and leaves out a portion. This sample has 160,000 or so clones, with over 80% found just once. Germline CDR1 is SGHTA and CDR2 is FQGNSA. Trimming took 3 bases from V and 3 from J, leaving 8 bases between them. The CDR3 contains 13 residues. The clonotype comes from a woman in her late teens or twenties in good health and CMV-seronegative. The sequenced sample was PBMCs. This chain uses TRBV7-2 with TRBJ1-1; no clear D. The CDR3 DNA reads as TGTGCCAGCAGCTTTGAGGGCTACACTGAAGCTTTCTTT. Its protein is CASSFEGYTEAFF.